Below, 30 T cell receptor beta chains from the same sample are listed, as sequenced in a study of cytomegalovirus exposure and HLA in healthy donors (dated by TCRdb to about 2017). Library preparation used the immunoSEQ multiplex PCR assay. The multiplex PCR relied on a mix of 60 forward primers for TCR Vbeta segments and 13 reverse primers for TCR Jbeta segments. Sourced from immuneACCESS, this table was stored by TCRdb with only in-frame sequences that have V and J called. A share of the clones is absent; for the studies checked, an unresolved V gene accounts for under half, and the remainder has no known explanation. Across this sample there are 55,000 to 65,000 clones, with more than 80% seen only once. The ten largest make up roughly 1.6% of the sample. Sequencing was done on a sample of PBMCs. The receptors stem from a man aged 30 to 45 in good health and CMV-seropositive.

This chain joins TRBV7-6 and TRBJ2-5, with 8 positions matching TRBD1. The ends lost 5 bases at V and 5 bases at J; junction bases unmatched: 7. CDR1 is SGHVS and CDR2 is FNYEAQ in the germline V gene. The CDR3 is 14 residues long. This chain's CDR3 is CASSPWTGIETQYF. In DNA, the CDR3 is TGTGCCAGCAGCCCTTGGACAGGGATTGAGACCCAGTACTTC. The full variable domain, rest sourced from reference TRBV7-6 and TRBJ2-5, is GAGVSQSPRYKVTKRGQDVALRCDPISGHVSLYWYRQALGQGPEFLTYFNYEAQQDKSGLPNDRFSAERPEGSISTLTIQRTEQRDSAMYRCASSPWTGIETQYFGPGTRLLVL.

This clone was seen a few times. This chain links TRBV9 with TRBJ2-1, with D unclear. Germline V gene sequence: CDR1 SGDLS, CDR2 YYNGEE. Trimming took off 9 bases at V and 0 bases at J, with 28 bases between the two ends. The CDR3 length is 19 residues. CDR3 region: CATSRNPGQAPSSYNEQFF. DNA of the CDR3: TGTGCCACCTCAAGAAACCCAGGCCAGGCGCCGAGCTCCTACAATGAGCAGTTCTTC.

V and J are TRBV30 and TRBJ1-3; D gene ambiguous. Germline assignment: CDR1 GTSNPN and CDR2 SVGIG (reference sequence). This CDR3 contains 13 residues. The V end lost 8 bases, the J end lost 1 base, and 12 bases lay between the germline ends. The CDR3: CALNQASGNTIYF. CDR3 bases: TGTGCCCTTAACCAGGCTTCTGGAAACACCATATATTTT.

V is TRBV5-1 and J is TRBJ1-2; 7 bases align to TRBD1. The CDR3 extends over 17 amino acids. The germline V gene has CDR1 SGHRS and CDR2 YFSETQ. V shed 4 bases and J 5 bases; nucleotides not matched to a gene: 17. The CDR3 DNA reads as TGCGCCAGCAGCCCCACCCCGGACAGGACCCCGGCTTATGGCTACACCTTC. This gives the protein CASSPTPDRTPAYGYTF.

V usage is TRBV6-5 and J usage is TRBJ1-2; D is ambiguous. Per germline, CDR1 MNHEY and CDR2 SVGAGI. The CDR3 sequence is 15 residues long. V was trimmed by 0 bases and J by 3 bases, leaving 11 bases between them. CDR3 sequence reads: CASSYSTSGYYGYTF. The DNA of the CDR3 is TGTGCCAGCAGTTACTCGACCTCGGGTTACTATGGCTACACCTTC.

The CDR3 sequence is CASRGTGSGNTIYF. The CDR3 nucleotides are TGTGCCAGCAGGGGGACAGGGTCTGGAAACACCATATATTTT. The V call is TRBV28, the J call TRBJ1-3, with 9 bases aligning to TRBD1. V was pared by 6 bases and J by 1 base, with 1 base of the junction left unmatched. This CDR3 comprises 14 residues. In germline, CDR1 is MDHEN, CDR2 SYDVKM.

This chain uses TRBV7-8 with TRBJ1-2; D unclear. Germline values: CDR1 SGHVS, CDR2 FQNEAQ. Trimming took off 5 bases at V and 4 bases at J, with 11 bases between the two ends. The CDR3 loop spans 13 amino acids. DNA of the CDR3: TGTGCCAGCAGCCGTATGGGGAGCTATGGCTACACCTTC. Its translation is CASSRMGSYGYTF.

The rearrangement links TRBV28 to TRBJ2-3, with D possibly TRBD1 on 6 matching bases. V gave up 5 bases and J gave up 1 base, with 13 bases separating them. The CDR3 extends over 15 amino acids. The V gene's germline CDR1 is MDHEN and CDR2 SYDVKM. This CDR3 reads CASSGRDTRTDTQYF. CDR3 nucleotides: TGTGCCAGCAGTGGACGGGACACACGCACAGATACGCAGTATTTT.

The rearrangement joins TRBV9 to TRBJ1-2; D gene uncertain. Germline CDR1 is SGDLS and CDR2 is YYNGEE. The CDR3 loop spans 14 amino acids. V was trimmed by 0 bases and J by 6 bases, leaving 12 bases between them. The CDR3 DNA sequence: TGTGCCAGCAGCGTAGTGGCGGGTGGACATGGCTACACCTTC. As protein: CASSVVAGGHGYTF.

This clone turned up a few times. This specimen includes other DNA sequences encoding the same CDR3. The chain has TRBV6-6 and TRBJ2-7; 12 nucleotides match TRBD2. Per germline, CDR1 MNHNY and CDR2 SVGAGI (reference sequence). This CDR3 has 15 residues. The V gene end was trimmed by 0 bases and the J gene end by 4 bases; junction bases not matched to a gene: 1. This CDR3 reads CASSYSTSGSYEQYF. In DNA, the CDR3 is TGTGCCAGCAGTTACTCGACTAGCGGGAGTTACGAGCAGTACTTC.

CDR3 residues: CAKEKRDRPPYGYTF. In DNA form, the CDR3 reads TGTGCCAAGGAGAAAAGGGACAGGCCCCCCTATGGCTACACCTTC. J is TRBJ1-2 and V is TRBV2; 8 nucleotides match TRBD1. In germline, CDR1 is SNHLY, CDR2 FYNNEI. V was clipped by 10 bases and J by 4 bases; unmatched bases: 14. The CDR3 is 15 amino acids.

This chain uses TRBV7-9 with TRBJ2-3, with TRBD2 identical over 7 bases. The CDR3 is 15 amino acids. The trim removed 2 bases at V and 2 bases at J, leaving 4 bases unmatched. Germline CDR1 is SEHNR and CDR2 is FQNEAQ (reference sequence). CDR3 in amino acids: CASSLRGLHTDTQYF. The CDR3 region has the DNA TGTGCCAGCAGCTTAAGGGGACTACACACAGATACGCAGTATTTT.

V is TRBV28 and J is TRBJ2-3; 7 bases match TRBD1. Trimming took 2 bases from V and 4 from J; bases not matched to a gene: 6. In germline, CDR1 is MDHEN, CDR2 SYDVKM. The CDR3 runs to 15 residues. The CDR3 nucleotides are TGTGCCAGCAGTTTACGACGAGGGGGCCCAGATACGCAGTATTTT. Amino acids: CASSLRRGGPDTQYF.

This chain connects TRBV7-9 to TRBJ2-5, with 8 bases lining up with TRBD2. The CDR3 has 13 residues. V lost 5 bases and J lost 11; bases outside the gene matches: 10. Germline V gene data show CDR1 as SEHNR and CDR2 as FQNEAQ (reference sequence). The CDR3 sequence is CASSPSGRIEQYF. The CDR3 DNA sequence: TGTGCCAGCAGCCCGAGCGGGAGAATAGAGCAGTACTTC.

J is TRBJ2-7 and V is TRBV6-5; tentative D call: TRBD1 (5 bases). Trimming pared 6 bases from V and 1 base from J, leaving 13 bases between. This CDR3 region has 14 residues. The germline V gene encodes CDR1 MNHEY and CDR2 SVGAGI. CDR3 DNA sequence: TGTGCCAGCAGATATATCAGGGATTCCTACGAGCAGTACTTC. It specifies CASRYIRDSYEQYF.

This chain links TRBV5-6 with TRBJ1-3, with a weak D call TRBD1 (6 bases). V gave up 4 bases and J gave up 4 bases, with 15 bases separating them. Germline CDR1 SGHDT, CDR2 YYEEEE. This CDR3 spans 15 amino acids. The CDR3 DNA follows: TGTGCCAGCAGCCCCTTGGCGGGGGGCGGAAACACCATATATTTT. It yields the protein CASSPLAGGGNTIYF.

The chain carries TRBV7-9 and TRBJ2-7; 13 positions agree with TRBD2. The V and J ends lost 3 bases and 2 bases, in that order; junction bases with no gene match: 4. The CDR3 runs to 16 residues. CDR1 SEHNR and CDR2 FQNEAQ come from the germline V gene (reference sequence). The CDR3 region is CASSLGTSGIAYEQYF. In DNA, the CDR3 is TGTGCCAGCAGCTTGGGGACTAGCGGGATAGCCTACGAGCAGTACTTC.

CDR3 region: CASSAPRLAGVENEQFF. The DNA for the CDR3 is TGTGCCAGCAGTGCCCCACGACTAGCGGGAGTTGAGAATGAGCAGTTCTTC. The V and J genes are TRBV25-1 and TRBJ2-1, with 12 bases aligning to TRBD2. This CDR3 is 17 amino acids long. V lost 4 bases and J lost 7; bases outside the gene matches: 11. Germline V CDR1 and CDR2: MGHDK, SYGVNS.

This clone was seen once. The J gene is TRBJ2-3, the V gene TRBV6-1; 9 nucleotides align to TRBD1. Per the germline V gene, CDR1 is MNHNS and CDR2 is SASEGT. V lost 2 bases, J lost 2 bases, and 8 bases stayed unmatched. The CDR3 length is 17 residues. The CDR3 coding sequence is TGTGCCAGCAGTGAACCGGGGACAGGGATAGTCACAGATACGCAGTATTTT. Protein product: CASSEPGTGIVTDTQYF.

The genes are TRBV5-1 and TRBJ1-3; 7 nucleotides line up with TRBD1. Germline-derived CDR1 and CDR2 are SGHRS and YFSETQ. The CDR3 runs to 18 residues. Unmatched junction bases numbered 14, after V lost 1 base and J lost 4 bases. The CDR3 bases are TGCGCCAGCAGCTTGCGCCCCATGACAGGGTCGGGCGGAAACACCATATATTTT. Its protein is CASSLRPMTGSGGNTIYF. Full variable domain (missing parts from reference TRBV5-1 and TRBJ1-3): KAGVTQTPRYLIKTRGQQVTLSCSPISGHRSVSWYQQTPGQGLQFLFEYFSETQRNKGNFPGRFSGRQFSNSRSEMNVSTLELGDSALYLCASSLRPMTGSGGNTIYFGEGSWLTVV.

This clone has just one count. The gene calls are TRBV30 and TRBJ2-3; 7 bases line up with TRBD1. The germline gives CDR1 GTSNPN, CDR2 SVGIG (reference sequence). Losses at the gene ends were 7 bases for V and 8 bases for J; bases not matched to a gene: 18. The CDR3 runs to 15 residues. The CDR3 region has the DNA TGTGCCTACGTCATTGGGACAGTCGTACGGGGTACGCAGTATTTT. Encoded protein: CAYVIGTVVRGTQYF.

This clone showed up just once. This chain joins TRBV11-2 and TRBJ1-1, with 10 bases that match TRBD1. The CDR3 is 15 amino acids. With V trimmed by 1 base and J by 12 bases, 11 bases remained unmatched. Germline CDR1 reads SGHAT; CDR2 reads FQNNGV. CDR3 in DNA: TGTGCCAGCAGCTTAGGCCCTCGACAGGGGGCTATACCTTTCTTT. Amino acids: CASSLGPRQGAIPFF.

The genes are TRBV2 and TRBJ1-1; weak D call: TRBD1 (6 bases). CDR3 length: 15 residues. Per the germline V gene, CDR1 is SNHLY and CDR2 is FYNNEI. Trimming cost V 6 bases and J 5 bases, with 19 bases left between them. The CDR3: CASRPGGGLGTEAFF. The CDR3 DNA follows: TGTGCCAGCAGGCCGGGAGGGGGGCTCGGAACTGAAGCTTTCTTT.

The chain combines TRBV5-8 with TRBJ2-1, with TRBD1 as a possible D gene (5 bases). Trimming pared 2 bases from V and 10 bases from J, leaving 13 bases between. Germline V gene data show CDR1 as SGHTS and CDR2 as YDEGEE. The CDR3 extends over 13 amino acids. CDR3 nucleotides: TGTGCCAGCAGCTTAGGCAGGGTTGGCGAGCAGTTCTTC. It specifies CASSLGRVGEQFF.

Here the CDR3 reads CASSSWDREGEQYF. CDR3 DNA sequence: TGTGCCAGCAGCTCCTGGGACAGGGAAGGGGAGCAGTACTTC. The V call is TRBV13, the J call TRBJ2-7, with TRBD1 identical over 9 bases. Germline assignment: CDR1 PRHDT and CDR2 FYEKMQ (reference sequence). The V segment lost 4 bases and the J segment 7 bases; nucleotides outside the gene matches: 8. CDR3 length: 14 residues.

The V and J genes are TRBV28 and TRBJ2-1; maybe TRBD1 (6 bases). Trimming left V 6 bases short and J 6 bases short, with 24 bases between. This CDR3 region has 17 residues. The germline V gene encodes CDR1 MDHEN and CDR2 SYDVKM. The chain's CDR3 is CASSPPGLQGKINEQFF. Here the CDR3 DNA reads TGTGCCAGCAGCCCCCCAGGATTACAGGGTAAAATCAATGAGCAGTTCTTC.

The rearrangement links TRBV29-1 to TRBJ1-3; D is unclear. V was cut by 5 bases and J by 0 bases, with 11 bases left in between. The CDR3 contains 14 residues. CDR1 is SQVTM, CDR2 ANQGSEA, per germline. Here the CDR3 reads CSVRGPSSGNTIYF. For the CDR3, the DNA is TGCAGCGTTCGGGGTCCGAGCTCTGGAAACACCATATATTTT.

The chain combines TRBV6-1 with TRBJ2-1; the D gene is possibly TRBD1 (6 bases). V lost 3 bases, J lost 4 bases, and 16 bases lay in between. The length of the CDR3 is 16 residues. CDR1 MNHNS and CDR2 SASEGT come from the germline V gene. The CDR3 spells CASSEFRDNPYNEQFF. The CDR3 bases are TGTGCCAGCAGTGAGTTTCGGGACAACCCATACAATGAGCAGTTCTTC.

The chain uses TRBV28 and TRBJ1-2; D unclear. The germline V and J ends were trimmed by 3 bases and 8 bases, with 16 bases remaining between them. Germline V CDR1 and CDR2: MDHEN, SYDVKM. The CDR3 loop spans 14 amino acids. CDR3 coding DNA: TGTGCCAGCAGTTTCCAGCCTCACGCGGGAGGCTACACCTTC. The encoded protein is CASSFQPHAGGYTF.

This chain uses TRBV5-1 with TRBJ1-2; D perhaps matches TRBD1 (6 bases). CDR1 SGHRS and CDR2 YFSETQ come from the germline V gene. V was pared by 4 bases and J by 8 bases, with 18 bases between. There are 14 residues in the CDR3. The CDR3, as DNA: TGCGCCAGCAGCCCCGCCGGGACACCATCCGGCTACACCTTC. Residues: CASSPAGTPSGYTF.